The T cell receptor (beta chain) described here comes from a study of human CD8 memory T cell subsets. Cells classed as stem-like memory CD8+ T cells (TSTEM) were CCR7+ PD-1- TIGIT-. Libraries for TCR beta were constructed using UMI-labeled 5' RACE. From the 5' RACE reads, TCRdb lists one entry per CDR3 protein and no DNA. The specimen's table records about 11,000 distinct CDR3 sequences. Germline CDR1 is LNHNV and CDR2 is YYDKDF (reference sequence). This CDR3 region has 12 residues. The sequence was collected from a human donor in good health. The sequenced material came from CD8+ stem-like memory T cells (TSCM and TCM) sorted from PBMCs. Subset described: stem-like memory CD8 T cells (TSTEM), CCR7+ PD-1- TIGIT-. The chain recombines TRBV15 with TRBJ2-3. CDR3 in amino acids: CATSPTTDTQYF. Variable domain in full (rest from reference TRBV15 and TRBJ2-3): DAMVIQNPRYQVTQFGKPVTLSCSQTLNHNVMYWYQQKSSQAPKLLFHYYDKDFNNEADTPDNFQSRRPNTSFCFLDIRSPGLGDTAMYLCATSPTTDTQYFGPGTRLTVL.